The source of this T cell receptor beta chain is a study of PD-1 blockade in classical Hodgkin lymphoma. In the study overall: Every 2 weeks, patients had 3 mg/kg nivolumab intravenously.

Notes on this clone: The antigen is not known.

Overall study results and limits: By cycle point C4D1, TCR diversity had risen significantly in CD4+ cells (but not CD8+ cells). Complete responders matched newly diagnosed patients in baseline diversity.

Brentuximab vedotin exposure varied, and every patient relapsed after autologous stem cell transplantation. Assay: immunoSEQ multiplex PCR; the TCRdb copy retains only in-frame clones and omits some. The sample has fewer than 75,000 clones; more than 75% are singletons. CDR1 is SGDLS, CDR2 YYNGEE, per germline. The CDR3 is 14 residues long. V lost 1 base and J lost 0, with 5 bases in between. The rearrangement links TRBV9 to TRBJ1-3, with D unresolved. Source: peripheral blood mononuclear cells (PBMCs), taken before the second cycle of nivolumab. The origin of this receptor is a human donor with classical Hodgkin lymphoma. The CDR3 region is CASSVHGSGNTIYF. The CDR3 nucleotides read TGTGCCAGCAGCGTACATGGCTCTGGAAACACCATATATTTT. The full variable domain, its missing parts supplied by reference TRBV9 and TRBJ1-3, is DSGVTQTPKHLITATGQRVTLRCSPRSGDLSVYWYQQSLDQGLQFLIQYYNGEERAKGNILERFSAQQFPDLHSELNLSSLELGDSALYFCASSVHGSGNTIYFGEGSWLTVV.